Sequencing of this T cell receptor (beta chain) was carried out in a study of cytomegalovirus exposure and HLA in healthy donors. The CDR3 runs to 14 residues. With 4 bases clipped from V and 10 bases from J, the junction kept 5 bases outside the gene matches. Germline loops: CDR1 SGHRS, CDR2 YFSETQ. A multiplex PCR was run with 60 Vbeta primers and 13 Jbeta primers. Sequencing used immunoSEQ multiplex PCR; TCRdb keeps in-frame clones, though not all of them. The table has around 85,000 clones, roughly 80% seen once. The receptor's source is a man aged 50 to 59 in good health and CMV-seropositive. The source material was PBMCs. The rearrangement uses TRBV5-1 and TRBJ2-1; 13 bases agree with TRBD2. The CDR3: CASSAGTSGMEQFF. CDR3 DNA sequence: TGCGCCAGCAGCGCCGGGACTAGCGGGATGGAGCAGTTCTTC. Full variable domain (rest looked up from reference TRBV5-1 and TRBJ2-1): KAGVTQTPRYLIKTRGQQVTLSCSPISGHRSVSWYQQTPGQGLQFLFEYFSETQRNKGNFPGRFSGRQFSNSRSEMNVSTLELGDSALYLCASSAGTSGMEQFFGPGTRLTVL.